This TCR beta chain was observed in a study of blood T cell repertoires in COVID-19. Cohort allocation depended upon clinical history that participants reported. Up to 2 weeks before entering the study, exposed participants had met a COVID-19 case. Repertoires were generated with immunoSEQ multiplex PCR, while TCRdb's copy carries only in-frame clones and drops some. This sample has some 270,000 clones, with approximately 81% found just once. The CDR3 contains 13 residues. Germline V gene lookup returns CDR1 MNHEY and CDR2 SVGAGI. Trimming removed 8 bases from V and 4 bases from J; junction bases left unmatched: 8.

This rearrangement joins TRBV6-5 to TRBJ2-7, with 7 bases matching TRBD1. This TCR derives from a woman aged 50 to 60 who had been exposed to COVID-19. Material for sequencing was PBMCs or T cells enriched from blood (not recorded which). CDR3 nucleotides: TGTGCCAGCGGAAGGGGGCGGACGTACGAGCAGTACTTC. Its translation: CASGRGRTYEQYF.